What follows are 19 T cell receptor beta chains derived from one specimen sequenced in a study of Tregs in tolerant kidney transplant recipients (dated by TCRdb to the late 2010s). The library was produced with the immunoSEQ multiplex PCR assay. The clones in this table, taken by TCRdb from immuneACCESS, are in-frame only. Not every clone is retained; where verified, under half of the shortfall comes from an unresolved V gene, and the cause of the rest is unknown. This sample lists 85,000 to 100,000 clones; 93% were detected once. The biggest ten clones account for 0.35% to 0.55% of the sample. The time point label for this specimen denotes: blood sample drawn before combined kidney and bone marrow transplant. Sequencing used CD4+ T cells from blood, obtained before the transplant. All receptors come from a human donor who received a combined kidney and bone marrow transplant.

The sample holds a few counts of this clone. This chain joins TRBV19 and TRBJ2-4; TRBD2 matches 8 bases. Germline CDR1 is LNHDA and CDR2 is SQIVND (reference sequence). The CDR3 runs 16 residues. The V segment lost 7 bases and the J segment 2 bases; nucleotides outside the gene matches: 10. The CDR3 loop reads CASTLQGGGPKNIQYF. DNA for the CDR3: TGTGCCAGTACTTTACAGGGCGGGGGGCCCAAAAACATTCAGTACTTC.

The chain joins TRBV18 to TRBJ2-5, with D tentatively TRBD1 (5 bases). The germline V gene has CDR1 KGHSH and CDR2 LQKENI. This CDR3 region has 15 residues. The V and J ends lost 3 bases and 2 bases respectively, with 13 bases between them. CDR3 in DNA: TGTGCCAGCTCACCGGAGAGGACACATCAAGAGACCCAGTACTTC. Amino acids: CASSPERTHQETQYF.

This chain connects TRBV5-6 to TRBJ2-5; TRBD1 matches at 9 bases. The CDR3 loop spans 16 amino acids. Unmatched junction bases numbered 11, after V lost 3 bases and J lost 5 bases. The germline V gene has CDR1 SGHDT and CDR2 YYEEEE. CDR3 sequence: CASSSLTGGRMETQYF. The CDR3 DNA follows: TGTGCCAGCAGCTCCCTGACAGGGGGTCGGATGGAGACCCAGTACTTC.

This clone was seen a single time. This chain links TRBV19 with TRBJ1-2, with D possibly TRBD1 on 6 matching bases. V lost 0 bases, J lost 8 bases, and 16 bases lay in between. Germline V gene data show CDR1 as LNHDA and CDR2 as SQIVND (reference sequence). This CDR3 region has 15 residues. CDR3 residues: CASSIDRRGAGGYTF. The CDR3 bases are TGTGCCAGTAGTATAGATCGTCGGGGGGCGGGAGGCTACACCTTC.

The CDR3 sequence is CAITNPWHTSYNEQFF. DNA for the CDR3: TGTGCCATTACGAACCCCTGGCACACCTCCTACAATGAGCAGTTCTTC. The V and J genes are TRBV6-4 and TRBJ2-1, with D unclear. The V gene's germline CDR1 is MRHNA and CDR2 SNTAGT. V lost 10 bases, J lost 0 bases, and 19 bases lay in between. The CDR3 is 16 amino acids.

The chain uses TRBV5-1 and TRBJ2-5; D not resolved. The V and J ends lost 4 bases and 3 bases respectively, with 13 bases between them. The CDR3 loop spans 14 amino acids. CDR1 is SGHRS and CDR2 is YFSETQ in the germline V gene. CDR3 nucleotides: TGCGCCAGCAGCATGAATAGTCTCGAAGAGACCCAGTACTTC. It specifies CASSMNSLEETQYF.

The V and J genes are TRBV5-1 and TRBJ2-5, with D perhaps matching TRBD2 (6 bases). This CDR3 has 13 amino acids. The V end lost 4 bases, the J end lost 4 bases, and 11 bases lay between the germline ends. Per germline, CDR1 SGHRS and CDR2 YFSETQ. The CDR3 spells CASSPGGGETQYF. The CDR3 nucleotides are TGCGCCAGCAGCCCCGGGGGTGGAGAGACCCAGTACTTC.

The gene calls are TRBV28 and TRBJ2-7; tentative D call: TRBD1 (5 bases). This CDR3 contains 17 residues. Trimming left V 6 bases short and J 7 bases short, with 28 bases between. Germline V CDR1 and CDR2: MDHEN, SYDVKM. Written as DNA, the CDR3 is TGTGCCAGCAGGCCGCCAACTCCCACAGGAATCCTACGGGAGCAGTACTTC. Translated, it gives CASRPPTPTGILREQYF.

The rearrangement uses TRBV19 and TRBJ2-7; TRBD2 aligns across 10 bases. Germline V lookup: CDR1 LNHDA, CDR2 SQIVND (reference sequence). The CDR3 totals 15 residues. V shed 3 bases and J 5 bases; nucleotides not matched to a gene: 7. The CDR3 loop is CASSISLAGVHEQYF. CDR3 DNA sequence: TGTGCCAGTAGTATCTCGCTAGCGGGAGTTCACGAGCAGTACTTC.

The chain has TRBV7-9 and TRBJ2-7; 14 positions agree with TRBD2. V was pared by 5 bases and J by 0 bases, with 9 bases of the junction left unmatched. In germline, CDR1 is SEHNR, CDR2 FQNEAQ (reference sequence). The CDR3 is 18 amino acids. The DNA for the CDR3 is TGTGCCAGCAGCCTACCTAAGGGGACTAGCGGGGGCTCCTACGAGCAGTACTTC. Translated, it gives CASSLPKGTSGGSYEQYF.

The chain has TRBV5-1 and TRBJ2-1; weak D call: TRBD2 (5 bases). Trimming pared 4 bases from V and 5 bases from J, leaving 16 bases between. The CDR3 is 15 residues long. Germline loops: CDR1 SGHRS, CDR2 YFSETQ. The DNA for the CDR3 is TGCGCCAGCAGCCAACCGGGCTCCGGGGACAATGAGCAGTTCTTC. Protein product: CASSQPGSGDNEQFF. The full variable domain, completed using reference TRBV5-1 and TRBJ2-1, is KAGVTQTPRYLIKTRGQQVTLSCSPISGHRSVSWYQQTPGQGLQFLFEYFSETQRNKGNFPGRFSGRQFSNSRSEMNVSTLELGDSALYLCASSQPGSGDNEQFFGPGTRLTVL.

This clone was seen a few times. The V and J genes are TRBV13 and TRBJ2-2, with D perhaps TRBD1 (6 bases). CDR1 is PRHDT, CDR2 FYEKMQ, per germline (reference sequence). The length of the CDR3 is 16 residues. V was clipped by 5 bases and J by 4 bases, with 17 bases between them. The CDR3 region has the DNA TGTGCCAGCAGCCGCTTGGACAGCTGGGTCACCGGGGAGCTGTTTTTT. It codes for CASSRLDSWVTGELFF. Full variable domain (remainder filled in from reference TRBV13 and TRBJ2-2): AAGVIQSPRHLIKEKRETATLKCYPIPRHDTVYWYQQGPGQDPQFLISFYEKMQSDKGSIPDRFSAQQFSDYHSELNMSSLELGDSALYFCASSRLDSWVTGELFFGEGSRLTVL.

With respect to this clone: Germline is not matched at one junction end, which may reflect a read error. Other DNA sequences in the same sample also yield this CDR3. V is TRBV30 and J is TRBJ1-6; a possible D gene is TRBD1 (5 bases). The CDR3 contains 19 residues. The germline V gene encodes CDR1 GTSNPN and CDR2 SVGIG (reference sequence). CDR3 sequence (DNA): TGTGCCTGGAGTGACCCCCCTCCAGGGTGGCTCTCGTATAATTCCCCCCTCCACTTT. Protein sequence: CAWSDPPPGWLSYNSPLHF.

The table lists this clone with a count of one. This chain uses TRBV5-6 with TRBJ2-1, with a weak D call TRBD1 (5 bases). The V gene lost 6 bases and the J gene lost 6 bases, with 13 bases spanning the gap. The CDR3 is made up of 13 amino acids. Germline values: CDR1 SGHDT, CDR2 YYEEEE. Here the CDR3 reads CASTKRGFNEQFF. In nucleotides, the CDR3 is TGTGCCAGCACCAAAAGGGGATTCAATGAGCAGTTCTTC.

The chain recombines TRBV19 with TRBJ1-5, with TRBD1 matching over 8 bases. The CDR3 runs 19 residues. The V gene end was trimmed by 1 base and the J gene end by 3 bases; junction bases not matched to a gene: 14. CDR1 is LNHDA, CDR2 SQIVND, per germline (reference sequence). The CDR3 here is CASSIGSTGDLFNNQPQHF. The CDR3 DNA reads TGTGCCAGTAGTATAGGATCGACAGGGGACCTCTTTAACAATCAGCCCCAGCATTTT. Combining the CDR3 with reference TRBV19 and TRBJ1-5 gives the whole variable domain DGGITQSPKYLFRKEGQNVTLSCEQNLNHDAMYWYRQDPGQGLRLIYYSQIVNDFQKGDIAEGYSVSREKKESFPLTVTSAQKNPTAFYLCASSIGSTGDLFNNQPQHFGDGTRLSIL.

The chain combines TRBV28 with TRBJ2-2, with 7 bases that match TRBD1. Trimming at V came to 7 bases and at J to 2 bases, leaving 10 bases not matched to a gene. Germline V CDR1 and CDR2: MDHEN, SYDVKM. This CDR3 comprises 16 residues. The CDR3 region is CASKPSTGINTGELFF. The CDR3 DNA is TGTGCCAGCAAACCCTCGACAGGGATTAACACCGGGGAGCTGTTTTTT.

The chain carries TRBV19 and TRBJ2-1, with TRBD1 matching over 8 bases. Unmatched junction bases numbered 3, after V lost 4 bases and J lost 4 bases. Germline values: CDR1 LNHDA, CDR2 SQIVND (reference sequence). This CDR3 comprises 14 residues. The DNA of the CDR3 is TGTGCCAGTAGTAAGCAGGGGGCTTACAATGAGCAGTTCTTC. It translates to CASSKQGAYNEQFF.

Of note for this clone: At one end, the junction sequence differs from germline, possibly due to a read error. The same CDR3 also results from other DNA sequences found in this sample. The CDR3 reads CASSLRGTGRNSPLHF. The CDR3 DNA reads as TGTGCCAGCAGTCTTAGGGGGACAGGGAGAAATTCCCCCCTCCACTTT. The genes are TRBV28 and TRBJ1-6, with 9 bases that match TRBD1. The CDR3 extends over 16 amino acids. Germline values: CDR1 MDHEN, CDR2 SYDVKM. The full variable domain, its missing parts supplied by reference TRBV28 and TRBJ1-6, is DVKVTQSSRYLVKRTGEKVFLECVQDMDHENMFWYRQDPGLGLRLIYFSYDVKMKEKGDIPEGYSVSREKKERFSLILESASTNQTSMYLCASSLRGTGRNSPLHFGNGTRLTVT.

The rearrangement joins TRBV7-9 to TRBJ2-5; maybe TRBD2 (5 bases). CDR3 size: 16 residues. Trimming removed 2 bases at V and 1 base at J, with 14 bases between. The germline V gene has CDR1 SEHNR and CDR2 FQNEAQ (reference sequence). The CDR3 DNA sequence: TGTGCCAGCAGCTTATTTGGCAGGACTCTCCAAGAGACCCAGTACTTC. Translating gives CASSLFGRTLQETQYF.